Below, 29 T cell receptor beta chains from the same sample are listed, as sequenced in a study of identical twins (dated by TCRdb to about 2016). The library was produced with 5' RACE. This sample was sequenced with an Illumina HiSeq 2000. TCRdb reworked the public reads: Q25 trimming with fastp, MiXCR clone assembly, productive beta chains retained. Rows are combined by CDR3 protein, so each entry shows the most common genes and DNA. This sample lists around 960,000 distinct CDR3 sequences; about 12% were detected once. Roughly 1.6% of the sample goes to the ten largest clones. This same sample was also taken into another study, of yellow fever vaccine responses in identical twins.

The material sequenced was PBMCs. The receptors derive from a woman younger than 30 in good health.

This clonotype was picked up a small number of times. The chain uses TRBV15 and TRBJ2-7; D possibly corresponds to TRBD1 (6 bases). V lost 0 bases and J 2 bases, leaving 8 bases between the germline ends. The germline gives CDR1 LNHNV, CDR2 YYDKDF (reference sequence). This CDR3 is built from 14 residues. The CDR3 loop reads CATSREQGPYEQYF. The CDR3 nucleotides are TGTGCCACCAGCAGAGAGCAGGGGCCCTACGAGCAGTACTTC.

This clonotype appeared a few times. The chain recombines TRBV4-1 with TRBJ2-1; perhaps TRBD2 as D (6 bases). From germline, CDR1 is MGHRA and CDR2 YSYEKL. Trimming cost V 0 bases and J 2 bases, with 14 bases left between them. The length of the CDR3 is 17 residues. The CDR3 protein is CASSQEPSAGPYNEQFF. The CDR3, as DNA: TGCGCCAGCAGCCAAGAACCTAGCGCCGGCCCCTACAATGAGCAGTTCTTC.

The chain combines TRBV4-1 with TRBJ2-1; D unclear. This CDR3 region has 15 residues. The germline V gene encodes CDR1 MGHRA and CDR2 YSYEKL. V lost 0 bases and J lost 1, with 7 bases in between. CDR3 sequence (DNA): TGCGCCAGCAGCCAAGACAGCGTATCCTACAATGAGCAGTTCTTC. Translation: CASSQDSVSYNEQFF.

V gene TRBV5-5 combines with J gene TRBJ1-1; TRBD1 is a possible D gene (5 bases). V was trimmed by 4 bases and J by 10 bases, leaving 23 bases between them. Per germline, CDR1 SGHKS and CDR2 YYEKEE (reference sequence). The CDR3 consists of 15 residues. The CDR3 nucleotides read TGTGCCAGCAGCCATACCATCGGGGGAGAGGGGCTAGCTTTCTTT. Translation gives CASSHTIGGEGLAFF.

The chain is built from TRBV11-3 and TRBJ2-3; possible D gene TRBD2, 5 bases. This CDR3 comprises 14 residues. Trimming cost V 4 bases and J 0 bases, with 8 bases left between them. The germline CDR1 and CDR2 sequences are SGHNT and YENEEA. CDR3 residues: CASSSSPSTDTQYF. CDR3 DNA: TGTGCCAGCAGCTCTAGCCCGAGCACAGATACGCAGTATTTT. The full variable domain, completed using reference TRBV11-3 and TRBJ2-3, is EAGVVQSPRYKIIEKKQPVAFWCNPISGHNTLYWYLQNLGQGPELLIRYENEEAVDDSQLPKDRFSAERLKGVDSTLKIQPAELGDSAVYLCASSSSPSTDTQYFGPGTRLTVL.

The V call is TRBV24-1, the J call TRBJ2-1; a possible D gene is TRBD1 (5 bases). V gave up 6 bases and J gave up 2 bases, with 16 bases separating them. Germline V lookup: CDR1 KGHDR, CDR2 SFDVKD. This CDR3 region has 16 residues. CDR3 residues: CATSSQGFFPYNEQFF. The CDR3 region has the DNA TGTGCCACCAGTTCGCAGGGTTTCTTTCCCTACAATGAGCAGTTCTTC.

This clonotype was seen a few times. The CDR3 region is CATSTRLAGGPRDTQYF. In nucleotides, the CDR3 is TGTGCCACCAGCACCAGACTAGCGGGAGGGCCAAGGGATACGCAGTATTTT. V and J are TRBV15 and TRBJ2-3; 14 bases are shared with TRBD2. Germline V gene lookup returns CDR1 LNHNV and CDR2 YYDKDF (reference sequence). Germline trimming cut 4 bases from V and 6 bases from J; bases unmatched to any gene: 9. The CDR3 length is 17 residues.

This clonotype has a count of ten or more. The chain carries TRBV5-1 and TRBJ2-7, with no clear D. CDR3 length: 15 residues. The V and J ends lost 0 bases and 4 bases respectively, with 14 bases between them. Germline CDR1 SGHRS, CDR2 YFSETQ. The CDR3 coding sequence is TGCGCCAGCAGCTTGGGAGGTTTACTTGGATACGAGCAGTACTTC. Protein product: CASSLGGLLGYEQYF.

This clonotype was counted between two and nine times. The chain has TRBV7-7 and TRBJ2-5; the D gene is possibly TRBD1 (6 bases). Trimming removed 4 bases from V and 4 bases from J, with 16 bases in between. CDR1 and CDR2 from the germline V gene are SSHAT and FNYEAQ (reference sequence). This CDR3 region has 15 residues. The CDR3: CASSSRGQGRETQYF. CDR3 DNA: TGTGCCAGCAGCTCTAGAGGGCAGGGGCGAGAGACCCAGTACTTC. Full variable domain (rest looked up from reference TRBV7-7 and TRBJ2-5): GAGVSQSPRYKVTKRGQDVTLRCDPISSHATLYWYQQALGQGPEFLTYFNYEAQPDKSGLPSDRFSAERPEGSISTLTIQRTEQRDSAMYRCASSSRGQGRETQYFGPGTRLLVL.

The chain employs TRBV29-1 and TRBJ2-7; D not resolved. The CDR3 loop spans 13 amino acids. Per germline, CDR1 SQVTM and CDR2 ANQGSEA. V was shortened by 0 bases and J by 2 bases, with 8 bases between the two germline ends. This CDR3 reads CSVEEPVTYEQYF. The DNA of the CDR3 is TGCAGCGTTGAAGAACCGGTAACCTACGAGCAGTACTTC.

This chain joins TRBV29-1 and TRBJ2-6; 7 bases line up with TRBD1. Germline CDR1 is SQVTM and CDR2 is ANQGSEA. V lost 5 bases, J lost 0 bases, and 7 bases stayed unmatched. This CDR3 contains 16 residues. The CDR3 region has the DNA TGCAGCGTTCAGGGGGACCTAATCTCTGGGGCCAACGTCCTGACTTTC. Protein: CSVQGDLISGANVLTF.

This clonotype has only a few counts. J is TRBJ2-1 and V is TRBV12-3 or TRBV12-4, with TRBD2 identical over 15 bases. Trimming took 3 bases from V and 9 from J; bases not matched to a gene: 9. The CDR3 is 17 amino acids. The CDR3 here is CASSFLRTSGRAIEQFF. CDR3 DNA: TGTGCCAGCAGTTTCCTTCGGACTAGCGGGAGGGCGATTGAGCAGTTCTTC.

This chain links TRBV5-6 with TRBJ2-1; tentatively, D is TRBD2 (5 bases). Trimming took off 2 bases at V and 0 bases at J, with 12 bases between the two ends. The CDR3 contains 16 residues. CDR1 SGHDT and CDR2 YYEEEE come from the germline V gene. The CDR3 sequence is CASSFGLLSSYNEQFF. DNA for the CDR3: TGTGCCAGCAGCTTCGGACTTCTGAGCTCCTACAATGAGCAGTTCTTC.

Many counts were recorded for this clonotype. V is TRBV28 and J is TRBJ2-3; 8 positions agree with TRBD2. J lost 3 bases, V lost 6 bases, and 8 bases had no gene match. This CDR3 is built from 15 residues. Germline CDR1 is MDHEN and CDR2 is SYDVKM. For the CDR3, the DNA is TGTGCCAGCAGACGGGGGGGCGGGAGAACAGATACGCAGTATTTT. The encoded protein is CASRRGGGRTDTQYF.

This clonotype was recorded a few times. The rearrangement links TRBV28 to TRBJ2-7; D uncertain. The CDR3 runs to 13 residues. V was cut by 3 bases and J by 4 bases, with 10 bases left in between. Germline V gene sequence: CDR1 MDHEN, CDR2 SYDVKM. The CDR3 DNA follows: TGTGCCAGCAGTTTGGGCAGGAAGTACGAGCAGTACTTC. Amino acids: CASSLGRKYEQYF. Drawing the rest from reference TRBV28 and TRBJ2-7, the complete variable domain is DVKVTQSSRYLVKRTGEKVFLECVQDMDHENMFWYRQDPGLGLRLIYFSYDVKMKEKGDIPEGYSVSREKKERFSLILESASTNQTSMYLCASSLGRKYEQYFGPGTRLTVT.

This clonotype was seen at least ten times. The chain recombines TRBV12-3 or TRBV12-4 with TRBJ2-3; D is unclear. With 8 bases removed from V and 2 bases from J, the gap between germline ends came to 17 bases. The CDR3 runs 15 residues. The CDR3 here is CASAKASGLTDTQYF. The CDR3 region has the DNA TGTGCCAGCGCGAAGGCTTCCGGCCTCACAGATACGCAGTATTTT.

This chain uses TRBV20-1 with TRBJ2-5; TRBD1 is a possible D gene (7 bases). Trimming shortened V by 0 bases and J by 4 bases, and 15 bases separated the two germline ends. The V gene's germline CDR1 is DFQATT and CDR2 SNEGSKA (reference sequence). CDR3 length equals 15 residues. The CDR3 sequence is CSARDDSGGSETQYF. CDR3 nucleotide sequence: TGCAGTGCTAGAGATGATTCAGGGGGGTCAGAGACCCAGTACTTC.

This clonotype was detected only a few times. This chain uses TRBV24-1 with TRBJ1-6, with TRBD1 matching over 7 bases. V shed 3 bases and J 0 bases; nucleotides not matched to a gene: 4. The germline V gene encodes CDR1 KGHDR and CDR2 SFDVKD. The CDR3 is 17 residues long. The CDR3 region has the DNA TGTGCCACCAGTGATGTCGACAGGGCCTCCTATAATTCACCCCTCCACTTT. Translation: CATSDVDRASYNSPLHF.

The V call is TRBV12-5, the J call TRBJ2-2; 9 bases are shared with TRBD1. From germline, CDR1 is LGHNT and CDR2 FRNRAP. Trimming took 1 base from V and 4 from J; bases not matched to a gene: 4. The CDR3 is 16 residues long. Written as DNA, the CDR3 is TGTGCTAGTGGTTTGGAGGACAGGGGCGGCACCGGGGAGCTGTTTTTT. Translating gives CASGLEDRGGTGELFF.

The chain recombines TRBV5-1 with TRBJ2-1; 7 bases agree with TRBD2. The CDR3 has 13 amino acids. Germline V gene lookup returns CDR1 SGHRS and CDR2 YFSETQ. V gave up 0 bases and J gave up 9 bases; unmatched junction bases: 3. The CDR3 coding sequence is TGCGCCAGCAGCTTGGTCCAGCGGGGTGAGCAGTTCTTC. As protein: CASSLVQRGEQFF.

This chain joins TRBV6-2 or TRBV6-3 and TRBJ2-3; unclear D gene. Trimming left V 1 base short and J 2 bases short, with 7 bases between. This CDR3 region has 14 residues. CDR1 and CDR2 from the germline V gene are MNHEY and SVGEGT. The DNA for the CDR3 is TGTGCCAGCAGTTACTTCGCCCCCACAGATACGCAGTATTTT. Amino acids: CASSYFAPTDTQYF.

Only a few counts were recorded for this clonotype. The chain joins TRBV25-1 to TRBJ2-1, with 7 bases fitting TRBD2. V lost 6 bases to trimming and J lost 11 bases; unmatched junction nucleotides: 10. Germline V CDR1 and CDR2: MGHDK, SYGVNS. The CDR3 is 13 residues long. The CDR3 nucleotides read TGTGCCAGCAGCAGCCACACGGGGGGTCAGCAGTTCTTC. Translated, it gives CASSSHTGGQQFF.

This clonotype appeared a few times. This rearrangement joins TRBV20-1 to TRBJ2-5; D tentatively fits TRBD1 or TRBD2 (6 bases each). Germline CDR1 and CDR2: DFQATT and SNEGSKA (reference sequence). The V and J ends lost 5 bases and 5 bases respectively, with 15 bases between them. This CDR3 spans 13 amino acids. CDR3 residues: CSAPFGGPETQYF. The CDR3 nucleotides read TGCAGTGCTCCTTTCGGGGGCCCGGAGACCCAGTACTTC.

The chain links TRBV28 to TRBJ2-3, with no clear D. The CDR3 runs 15 residues. Germline loops: CDR1 MDHEN, CDR2 SYDVKM. Between the trimmed V and J ends, which lost 4 bases and 5 bases, there was a span of 16 bases. CDR3: CASSSHRTPQDTQYF. The CDR3, as DNA: TGTGCCAGCAGTTCCCATAGGACCCCGCAAGATACGCAGTATTTT.

This clonotype was seen more than once but under ten times. V gene TRBV6-1 combines with J gene TRBJ2-2; TRBD2 agrees at 7 bases. Germline-derived CDR1 and CDR2 are MNHNS and SASEGT. The CDR3 has 14 amino acids. With 8 bases clipped from V and 6 bases from J, the junction kept 9 bases outside the gene matches. For the CDR3, the DNA is TGTGCCAGCTTTCTGTGGCGGGAGCCCGGGGAGCTGTTTTTT. Its protein product is CASFLWREPGELFF.

This clonotype was seen more than once but under ten times. The DNA of the CDR3 is TGTGCCATCCAGGACAGGGGTTTGGGACATGACGAGCAGTACTTC. Its translation is CAIQDRGLGHDEQYF. This chain connects TRBV10-3 to TRBJ2-7; the match to TRBD1 covers 9 bases. V dropped 8 bases and J dropped 5; count of bases not matched to a gene: 13. Germline V lookup: CDR1 ENHRY, CDR2 SYGVKD. The CDR3 spans 15 residues.

A few counts support this clonotype. The chain recombines TRBV5-4 with TRBJ2-1, with D perhaps TRBD2 (5 bases). Germline assignment: CDR1 SGHNT and CDR2 YYREEE (reference sequence). The CDR3 length is 14 residues. V was pared by 1 base and J by 8 bases, with 13 bases between. The CDR3 DNA is TGTGCCAGCAGCTTGTATATAGGAGGCTATGAGCAGTTCTTC. Protein: CASSLYIGGYEQFF.

A few counts support this clonotype. The J gene is TRBJ2-5, the V gene TRBV12-3 or TRBV12-4; maybe TRBD1 (6 bases). Between the trimmed V and J ends, which lost 8 bases and 2 bases, there was a span of 9 bases. There are 12 residues in the CDR3. The CDR3, as DNA: TGTGCCAGCCAACAGGGACAAGAGACCCAGTACTTC. Its translation: CASQQGQETQYF.

This clonotype was recorded many times. This CDR3 reads CSAYGTSGNTGELFF. The CDR3 DNA is TGCAGTGCTTACGGGACTAGCGGCAACACCGGGGAGCTGTTTTTT. The J gene is TRBJ2-2, the V gene TRBV20-1; TRBD2 matches 11 bases. V lost 5 bases, J lost 2 bases, and 4 bases stayed unmatched. CDR3 length: 15 residues. CDR1 DFQATT and CDR2 SNEGSKA come from the germline V gene (reference sequence).